The rows below give T cell receptor beta chains drawn from one sample of a study of T cells after somatic rescue of genetic block. Method: immunoSEQ multiplex PCR; TCRdb's copy keeps in-frame clones and lacks some. The sample includes tens of thousands of clones, approximately 90% of them seen just once. Sequenced input: peripheral blood mononuclear cells (PBMCs). The receptor set was obtained from a man aged 35 to 55. CDR3s include the opening cysteine and the closing phenylalanine or tryptophan. A D gene is named only where the DNA matches it firmly. Where a row states a size, it is once, few, many or the class of an expanded clone; other rows omit it.

.	TRBV9	TRBJ2-3	.	CASSVILTDTQYF	TGTGCCAGCAGCGTAATATTAACAGATACGCAGTATTTT
.	TRBV2	TRBJ1-6	TRBD1	CASSYETGGDSPLHF	TGTGCCAGCAGTTACGAGACAGGGGGGGATTCACCCCTCCACTTT
.	TRBV18	TRBJ2-7	TRBD1	CASSPRQPGQGAFEQYF	TGTGCCAGCTCACCAAGACAACCGGGACAGGGGGCGTTTGAGCAGTACTTC
.	TRBV19	TRBJ1-5	.	CASSTQGNRVNQPQHF	TGTGCCAGTAGTACCCAGGGGAACAGGGTAAATCAGCCCCAGCATTTT
once	TRBV6-5	TRBJ1-2	.	CASTQRSGSKYGYTF	TGTGCCAGCACCCAAAGGTCAGGGAGCAAGTATGGCTACACCTTC
.	TRBV5-8	TRBJ2-1	TRBD1	CASSENAGTGSDEQFF	TGTGCCAGCAGCGAGAATGCCGGGACAGGGAGTGATGAGCAGTTCTTC
.	TRBV4-3	TRBJ1-5	.	CASSQDIQPGQPQHF	TGCGCCAGCAGCCAAGATATCCAGCCCGGTCAGCCCCAGCATTTT
.	TRBV4-1	TRBJ2-7	TRBD1	CASSQPGQDAYEQYF	TGCGCCAGCAGCCAGCCGGGACAGGACGCCTACGAGCAGTACTTC
.	TRBV7-8	TRBJ2-1	.	CASSLDLFMNEQFF	TGTGCCAGCAGCTTAGACCTTTTTATGAATGAGCAGTTCTTC
.	TRBV11-3	TRBJ2-2	TRBD2	CASSLGWTSANTGELFF	TGTGCCAGCAGCTTAGGGTGGACTAGCGCGAACACCGGGGAGCTGTTTTTT
.	TRBV5-1	TRBJ2-1	.	CASRGYRHEQFF	TGCGCCAGCAGAGGTTACCGCCATGAGCAGTTCTTC
.	TRBV6-5	TRBJ1-1	.	CASSPFRKTEAFF	TGTGCCAGCAGTCCCTTCCGTAAGACTGAAGCTTTCTTT
.	TRBV5-1	TRBJ2-2	TRBD1	CASSLQWQGVDTGELFF	TGCGCCAGCAGCTTGCAATGGCAGGGGGTGGACACCGGGGAGCTGTTTTTT
.	TRBV4-1	TRBJ1-3	.	CASSQAQKWAGGNTIYF	TGCGCCAGCAGCCAAGCACAAAAATGGGCAGGGGGAAACACCATATATTTT
.	TRBV18	TRBJ2-2	TRBD2	CASSPPIPGLAGFANTGELFF	TGTGCCAGCTCACCACCAATTCCGGGACTAGCGGGGTTCGCGAACACCGGGGAGCTGTTTTTT
.	TRBV9	TRBJ2-1	TRBD1	CASSVDPGGWEQFF	TGTGCCAGCAGCGTAGATCCAGGGGGCTGGGAGCAGTTCTTC
.	TRBV19	TRBJ2-2	TRBD2	CASSRLSGGDTGELFF	TGTGCCAGTAGCCGACTAAGCGGGGGGGACACCGGGGAGCTGTTTTTT
once	TRBV5-6	TRBJ2-1	TRBD1	CASSLRGGNYNEQFF	TGTGCCAGCAGCTTGAGAGGGGGCAACTACAATGAGCAGTTCTTC
.	TRBV11-2	TRBJ2-1	.	CASSSWPRGSTSSYNEQFF	TGTGCCAGCAGCTCCTGGCCCCGGGGGTCCACAAGCTCCTACAATGAGCAGTTCTTC
.	TRBV19	TRBJ2-4	.	CASSIAWKNIQYF	TGTGCCAGTAGTATAGCGTGGAAAAACATTCAGTACTTC